This TCR beta chain was sequenced in a study of low-dose radiotherapy and immunotherapy resistance in tumors. Study details: The study gave Cohort 2 1 Gy per fraction every two weeks, totaling 13 Gy over 26 weeks. With cycle 1 day 1 as the start, patients took oral aspirin 300 mg daily for four cycles. On an every-two-weeks schedule, patients received intravenous nivolumab 240 mg, along with ipilimumab 1 mg/kg every six weeks.

cDNA synthesis used a TRAV/TRBV-specific primer set for both chains. A constant-region primer paired with the V-primer adapter amplified TCRs over about 18 PCR cycles. Isolated mRNA underwent amplification by in vitro transcription. From the reads, TCRdb called clonotypes with MiXCR, one entry per CDR3 protein. The data show about 39,000 distinct CDR3 sequences, roughly 31% seen once. The sample holds a few counts of this clonotype. The time point: before trial treatment. This CDR3 has 14 residues. Germline V CDR1 and CDR2: SQVTM, ANQGSEA. The V segment lost 2 bases and the J segment 4 bases; nucleotides outside the gene matches: 5.

The sequences come from PBMCs, collected before treatment. This receptor was identified in a male donor with gallbladder cancer. The J gene is TRBJ2-7, the V gene TRBV29-1; TRBD2 matches 10 bases. CDR3 bases: TGCAGCGTTGAACTAGCGGGAGTGGGGTACGAGCAGTACTTC. As protein: CSVELAGVGYEQYF.